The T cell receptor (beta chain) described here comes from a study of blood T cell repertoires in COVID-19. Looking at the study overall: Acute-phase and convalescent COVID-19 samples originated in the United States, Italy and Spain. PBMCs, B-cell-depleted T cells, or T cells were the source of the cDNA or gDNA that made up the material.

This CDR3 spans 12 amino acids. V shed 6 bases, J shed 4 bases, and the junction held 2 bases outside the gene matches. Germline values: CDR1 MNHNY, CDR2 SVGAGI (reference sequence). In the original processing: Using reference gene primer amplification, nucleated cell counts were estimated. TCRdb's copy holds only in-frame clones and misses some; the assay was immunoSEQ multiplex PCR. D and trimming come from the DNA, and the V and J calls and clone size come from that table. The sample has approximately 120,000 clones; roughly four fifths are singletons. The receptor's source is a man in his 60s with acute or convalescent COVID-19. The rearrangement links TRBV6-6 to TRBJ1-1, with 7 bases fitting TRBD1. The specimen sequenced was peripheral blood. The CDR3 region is CASRSGGTEAFF. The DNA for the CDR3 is TGTGCCAGCAGATCAGGGGGCACTGAAGCTTTCTTT.